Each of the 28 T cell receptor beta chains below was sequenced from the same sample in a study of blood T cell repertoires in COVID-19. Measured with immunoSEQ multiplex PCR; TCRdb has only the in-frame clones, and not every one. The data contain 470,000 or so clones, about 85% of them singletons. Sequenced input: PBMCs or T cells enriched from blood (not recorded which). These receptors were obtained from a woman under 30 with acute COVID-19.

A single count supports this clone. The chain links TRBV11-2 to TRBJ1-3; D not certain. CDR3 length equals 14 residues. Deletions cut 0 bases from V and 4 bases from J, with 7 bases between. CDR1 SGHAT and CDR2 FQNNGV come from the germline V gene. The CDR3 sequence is CASSLEPEGNTIYF. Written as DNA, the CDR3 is TGTGCCAGCAGCTTAGAACCGGAGGGAAACACCATATATTTT.

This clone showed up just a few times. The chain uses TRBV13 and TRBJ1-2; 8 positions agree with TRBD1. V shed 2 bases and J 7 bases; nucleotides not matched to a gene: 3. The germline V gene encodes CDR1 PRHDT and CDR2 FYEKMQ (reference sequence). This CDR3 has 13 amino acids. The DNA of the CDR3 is TGTGCCAGCAGCTTACAGGGGGCCATTGGCTACACCTTC. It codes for CASSLQGAIGYTF.

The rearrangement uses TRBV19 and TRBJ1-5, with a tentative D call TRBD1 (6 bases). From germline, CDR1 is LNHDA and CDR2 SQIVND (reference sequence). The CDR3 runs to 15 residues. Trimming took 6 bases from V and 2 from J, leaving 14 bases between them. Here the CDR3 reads CASSSTGNGNQPQHF. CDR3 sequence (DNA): TGTGCCAGTAGCTCCACAGGGAATGGCAATCAGCCCCAGCATTTT.

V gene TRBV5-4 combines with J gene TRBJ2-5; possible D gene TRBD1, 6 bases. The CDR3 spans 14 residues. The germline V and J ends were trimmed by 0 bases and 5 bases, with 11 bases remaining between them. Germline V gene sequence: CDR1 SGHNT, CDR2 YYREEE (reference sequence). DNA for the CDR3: TGTGCCAGCAGCTTGGTAGGACAGACGGAGACCCAGTACTTC. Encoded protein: CASSLVGQTETQYF.

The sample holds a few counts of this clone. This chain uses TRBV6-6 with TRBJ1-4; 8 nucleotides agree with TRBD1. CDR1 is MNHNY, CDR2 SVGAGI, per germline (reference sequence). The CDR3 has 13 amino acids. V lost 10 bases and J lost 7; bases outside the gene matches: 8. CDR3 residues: CATQDRGSEKLFF. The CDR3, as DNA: TGTGCCACCCAAGACAGGGGTTCTGAAAAACTGTTTTTT.

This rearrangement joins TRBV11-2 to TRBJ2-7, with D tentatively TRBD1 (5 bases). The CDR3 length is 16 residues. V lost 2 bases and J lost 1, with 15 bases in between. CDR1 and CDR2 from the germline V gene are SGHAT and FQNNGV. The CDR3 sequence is CASSLSPGWVSYEQYF. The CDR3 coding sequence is TGTGCCAGCAGCTTAAGCCCAGGGTGGGTATCCTACGAGCAGTACTTC.

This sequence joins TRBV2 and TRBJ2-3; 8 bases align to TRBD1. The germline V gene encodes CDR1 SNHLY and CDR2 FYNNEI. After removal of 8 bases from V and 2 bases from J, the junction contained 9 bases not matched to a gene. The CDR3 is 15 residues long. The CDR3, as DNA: TGTGCCAGCCAGAAGGACAGGGCTTACACAGATACGCAGTATTTT. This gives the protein CASQKDRAYTDTQYF.

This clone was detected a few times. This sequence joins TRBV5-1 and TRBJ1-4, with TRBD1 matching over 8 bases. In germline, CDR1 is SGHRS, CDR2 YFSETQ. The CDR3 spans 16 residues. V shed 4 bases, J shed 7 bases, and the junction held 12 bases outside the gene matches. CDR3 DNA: TGCGCCAGCAGCAATGCCCCCCAGGGGGCGGGTGAAAAACTGTTTTTT. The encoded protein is CASSNAPQGAGEKLFF.

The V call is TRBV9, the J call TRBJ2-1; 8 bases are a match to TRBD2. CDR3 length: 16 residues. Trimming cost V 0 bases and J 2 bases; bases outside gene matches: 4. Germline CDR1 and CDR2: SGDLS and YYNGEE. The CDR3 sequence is CASSVEVGRAYNEQFF. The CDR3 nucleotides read TGTGCCAGCAGCGTAGAGGTCGGGAGGGCCTACAATGAGCAGTTCTTC.

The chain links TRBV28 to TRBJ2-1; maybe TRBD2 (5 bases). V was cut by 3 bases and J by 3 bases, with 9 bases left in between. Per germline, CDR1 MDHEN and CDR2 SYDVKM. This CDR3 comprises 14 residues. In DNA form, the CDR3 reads TGTGCCAGCAGTTTTGGACTGAACTACAATGAGCAGTTCTTC. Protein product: CASSFGLNYNEQFF.

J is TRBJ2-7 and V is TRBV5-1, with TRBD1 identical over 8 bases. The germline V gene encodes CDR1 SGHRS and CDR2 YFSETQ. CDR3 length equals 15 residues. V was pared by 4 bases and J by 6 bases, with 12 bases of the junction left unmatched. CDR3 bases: TGCGCCAGCAGCCTTACCGGGACAGGAACGACCGAGCAGTACTTC. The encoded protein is CASSLTGTGTTEQYF.

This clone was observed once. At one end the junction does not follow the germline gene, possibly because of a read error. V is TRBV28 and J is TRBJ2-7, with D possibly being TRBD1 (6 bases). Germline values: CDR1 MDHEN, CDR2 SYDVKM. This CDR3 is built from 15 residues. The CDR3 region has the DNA TGTGCCAGCAGTCCACCGGACAGCCTTTTTGCCCCCCTTTATTTC. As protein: CASSPPDSLFAPLYF. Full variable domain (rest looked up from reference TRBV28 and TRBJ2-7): DVKVTQSSRYLVKRTGEKVFLECVQDMDHENMFWYRQDPGLGLRLIYFSYDVKMKEKGDIPEGYSVSREKKERFSLILESASTNQTSMYLCASSPPDSLFAPLYFGPGTRLTVT.

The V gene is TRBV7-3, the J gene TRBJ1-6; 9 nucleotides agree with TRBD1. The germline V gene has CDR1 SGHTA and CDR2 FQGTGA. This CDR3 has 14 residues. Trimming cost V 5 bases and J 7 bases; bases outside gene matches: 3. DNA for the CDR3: TGTGCCAGCAGCACCGGGACAGGGAATTCACCCCTCCACTTT. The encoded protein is CASSTGTGNSPLHF.

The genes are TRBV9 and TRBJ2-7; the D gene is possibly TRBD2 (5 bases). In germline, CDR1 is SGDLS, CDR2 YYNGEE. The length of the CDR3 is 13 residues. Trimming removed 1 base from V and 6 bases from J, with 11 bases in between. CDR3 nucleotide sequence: TGTGCCAGCAGCGTAATCGAGGGTGCCGAGCAGTACTTC. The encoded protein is CASSVIEGAEQYF.

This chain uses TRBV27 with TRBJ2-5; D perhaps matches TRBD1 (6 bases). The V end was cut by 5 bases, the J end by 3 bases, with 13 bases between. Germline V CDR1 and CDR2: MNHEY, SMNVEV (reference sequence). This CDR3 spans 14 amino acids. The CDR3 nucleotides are TGTGCCAGCAGTGACCGGGACACGGAAGAGACCCAGTACTTC. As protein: CASSDRDTEETQYF.

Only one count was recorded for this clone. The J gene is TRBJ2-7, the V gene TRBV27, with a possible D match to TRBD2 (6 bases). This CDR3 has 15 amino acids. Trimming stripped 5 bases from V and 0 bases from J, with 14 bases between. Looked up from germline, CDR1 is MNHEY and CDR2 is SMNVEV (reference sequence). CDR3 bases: TGTGCCAGCAGTCCCTTGGGACTGATCTCCTACGAGCAGTACTTC. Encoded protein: CASSPLGLISYEQYF.

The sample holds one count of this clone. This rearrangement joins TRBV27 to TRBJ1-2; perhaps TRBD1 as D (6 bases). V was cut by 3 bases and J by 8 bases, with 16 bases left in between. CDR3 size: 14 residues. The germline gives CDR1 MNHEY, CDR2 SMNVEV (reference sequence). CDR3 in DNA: TGTGCCAGCAGTTTGCGGCAGGGGATATGGGGCTACACCTTC. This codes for CASSLRQGIWGYTF.

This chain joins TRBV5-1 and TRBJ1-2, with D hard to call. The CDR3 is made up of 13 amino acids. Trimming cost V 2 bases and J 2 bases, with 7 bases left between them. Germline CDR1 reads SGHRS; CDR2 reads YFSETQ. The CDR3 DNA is TGCGCCAGCAGCTTTACAGTGAACTATGGCTACACCTTC. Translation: CASSFTVNYGYTF.

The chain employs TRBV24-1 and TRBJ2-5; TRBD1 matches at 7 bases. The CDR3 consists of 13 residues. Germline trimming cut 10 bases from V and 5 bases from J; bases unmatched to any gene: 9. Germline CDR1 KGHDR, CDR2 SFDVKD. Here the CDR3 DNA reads TGTGCCACGGGGGACAGCGGCGATGAGACCCAGTACTTC. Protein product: CATGDSGDETQYF.

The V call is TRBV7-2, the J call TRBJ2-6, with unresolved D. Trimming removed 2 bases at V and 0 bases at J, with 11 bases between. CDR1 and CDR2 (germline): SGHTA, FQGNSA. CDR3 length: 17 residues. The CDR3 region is CASSLFTSGSGANVLTF. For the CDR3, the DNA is TGTGCCAGCAGCTTATTTACTTCTGGCTCTGGGGCCAACGTCCTGACTTTC. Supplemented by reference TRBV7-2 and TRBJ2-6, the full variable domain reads GAGVSQSPSNKVTEKGKDVELRCDPISGHTALYWYRQSLGQGLEFLIYFQGNSAPDKSGLPSDRFSAERTGGSVSTLTIQRTQQEDSAVYLCASSLFTSGSGANVLTFGAGSRLTVL.

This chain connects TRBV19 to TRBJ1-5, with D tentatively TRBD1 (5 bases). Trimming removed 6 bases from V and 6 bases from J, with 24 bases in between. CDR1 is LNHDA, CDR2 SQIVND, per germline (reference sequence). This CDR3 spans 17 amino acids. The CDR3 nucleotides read TGTGCCAGTAGGAACTCCCCGGCAGGGTCTGGGATTCAGCCCCAGCATTTT. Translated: CASRNSPAGSGIQPQHF.

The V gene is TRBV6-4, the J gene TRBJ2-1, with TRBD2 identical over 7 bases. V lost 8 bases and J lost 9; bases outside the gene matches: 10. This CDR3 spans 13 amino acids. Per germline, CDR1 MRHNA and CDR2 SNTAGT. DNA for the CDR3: TGTGCCAGCTCGGCCGGGGAGGGAAGTGAGCAGTTCTTC. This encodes CASSAGEGSEQFF.

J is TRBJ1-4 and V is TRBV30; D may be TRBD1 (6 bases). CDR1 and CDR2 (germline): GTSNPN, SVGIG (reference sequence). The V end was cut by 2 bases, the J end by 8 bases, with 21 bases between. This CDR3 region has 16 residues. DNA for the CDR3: TGTGCCTGGAGTCCTCGGACAGCGAATTCCGGGGAAAAACTGTTTTTT. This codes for CAWSPRTANSGEKLFF.

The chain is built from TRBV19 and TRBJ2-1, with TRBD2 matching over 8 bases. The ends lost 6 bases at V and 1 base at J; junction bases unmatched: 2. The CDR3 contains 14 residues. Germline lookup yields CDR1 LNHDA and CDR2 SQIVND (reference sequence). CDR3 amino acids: CASRTGGSYNEQFF. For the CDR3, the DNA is TGTGCCAGTAGAACGGGAGGGTCCTACAATGAGCAGTTCTTC.

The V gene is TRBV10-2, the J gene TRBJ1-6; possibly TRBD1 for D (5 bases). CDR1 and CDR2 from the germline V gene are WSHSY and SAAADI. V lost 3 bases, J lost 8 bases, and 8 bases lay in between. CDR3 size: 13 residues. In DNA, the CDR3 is TGCGCCAGCAGTGACGTCAGGGATTCACCCCTCCACTTT. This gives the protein CASSDVRDSPLHF.

In DNA form, the CDR3 reads TGTGCCAGCAGTATCGCCGGGGGAGGGCAAATTTATTCCTACGAGCAGTACTTC. This codes for CASSIAGGGQIYSYEQYF. This rearrangement joins TRBV2 to TRBJ2-7; 7 nucleotides agree with TRBD2. V lost 5 bases to trimming and J lost 1 base; unmatched junction nucleotides: 17. This CDR3 contains 18 residues. Germline assignment: CDR1 SNHLY and CDR2 FYNNEI.

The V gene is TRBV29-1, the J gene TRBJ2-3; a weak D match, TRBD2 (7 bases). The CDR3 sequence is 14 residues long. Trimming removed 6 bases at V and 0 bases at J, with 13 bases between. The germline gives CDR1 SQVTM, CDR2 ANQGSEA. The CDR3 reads CSVWGGASTDTQYF. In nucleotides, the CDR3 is TGCAGCGTATGGGGGGGGGCAAGCACAGATACGCAGTATTTT.

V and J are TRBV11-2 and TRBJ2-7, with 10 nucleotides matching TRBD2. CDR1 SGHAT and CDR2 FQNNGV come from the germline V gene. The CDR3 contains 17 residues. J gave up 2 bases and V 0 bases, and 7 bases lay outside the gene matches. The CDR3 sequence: CASSLEAGGPSTYEQYF. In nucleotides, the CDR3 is TGTGCCAGCAGCTTAGAAGCGGGGGGGCCGTCAACCTACGAGCAGTACTTC.